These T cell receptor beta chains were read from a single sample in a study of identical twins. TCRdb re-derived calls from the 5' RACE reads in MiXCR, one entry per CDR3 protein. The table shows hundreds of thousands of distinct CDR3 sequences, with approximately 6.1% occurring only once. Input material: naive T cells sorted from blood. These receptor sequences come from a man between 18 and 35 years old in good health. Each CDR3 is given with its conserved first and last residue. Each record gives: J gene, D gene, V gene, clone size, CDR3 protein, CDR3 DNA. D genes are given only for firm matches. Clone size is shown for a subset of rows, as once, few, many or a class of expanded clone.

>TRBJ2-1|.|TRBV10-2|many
CASRGLADEQFF
TGCGCCAGCAGGGGTCTAGCAGATGAGCAGTTCTTC
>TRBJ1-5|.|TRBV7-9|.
CASSLAGVGQPQHF
TGTGCCAGCAGCTTAGCAGGGGTTGGACAGCCCCAGCATTTT
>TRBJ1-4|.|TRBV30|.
CAWSSAPRGNEKLFF
TGTGCCTGGAGTTCGGCCCCGAGGGGGAATGAAAAACTGTTTTTT
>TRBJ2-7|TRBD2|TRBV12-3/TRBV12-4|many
CASSPWGGTYEQYF
TGTGCCAGCAGTCCTTGGGGGGGGACCTACGAGCAGTACTTC
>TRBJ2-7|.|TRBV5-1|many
CASSLASGYEQYF
TGCGCCAGCAGCTTGGCCTCGGGTTACGAGCAGTACTTC
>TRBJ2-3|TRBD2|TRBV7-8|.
CASSLRAGADTQYF
TGTGCCAGCAGCTTACGGGCGGGAGCAGATACGCAGTATTTT
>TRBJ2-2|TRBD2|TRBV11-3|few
CASSLSGRSKTGELFF
TGTGCCAGCAGCTTAAGCGGGAGAAGTAAGACCGGGGAGCTGTTTTTT
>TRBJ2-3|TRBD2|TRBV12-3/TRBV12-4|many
CASRELAGGPDTQYF
TGTGCCAGCAGGGAACTAGCGGGAGGCCCAGATACGCAGTATTTT
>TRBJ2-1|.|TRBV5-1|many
CASSLGKEEQFF
TGCGCCAGCAGCTTGGGGAAGGAGGAGCAGTTCTTC
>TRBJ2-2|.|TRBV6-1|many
CASNRQLNTGELFF
TGTGCCAGCAATCGGCAACTTAACACCGGGGAGCTGTTTTTT
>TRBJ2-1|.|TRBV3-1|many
CASSHSYTGEQFF
TGTGCCAGCAGCCATTCTTACACCGGTGAGCAGTTCTTC
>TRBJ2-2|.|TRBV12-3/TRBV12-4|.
CASSFSSTGELFF
TGTGCCAGCAGTTTTTCTAGCACCGGGGAGCTGTTTTTT
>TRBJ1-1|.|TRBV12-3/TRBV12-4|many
CASSLNLQNTEAFF
TGTGCCAGCAGTTTAAATCTTCAGAACACTGAAGCTTTCTTT
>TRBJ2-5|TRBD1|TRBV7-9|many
CASSSRDRAQTQYF
TGTGCCAGCAGCTCTAGAGACAGGGCGCAGACCCAGTACTTC
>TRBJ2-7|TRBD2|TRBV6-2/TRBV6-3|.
CASSYSFAGEGYEQYF
TGTGCCAGCAGTTACTCGTTTGCGGGAGAGGGCTACGAGCAGTACTTC
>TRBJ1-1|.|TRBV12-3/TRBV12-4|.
CASSPSAGRGTEAFF
TGTGCCAGCAGTCCCAGTGCCGGTAGGGGCACTGAAGCTTTCTTT
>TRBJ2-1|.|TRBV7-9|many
CASSLRAVAEQFF
TGTGCCAGCAGCCTTCGTGCGGTCGCTGAGCAGTTCTTC
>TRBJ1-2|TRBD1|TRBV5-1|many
CASSLGQGAGGYGYTF
TGCGCCAGCAGCTTGGGACAGGGGGCCGGCGGCTATGGCTACACCTTC
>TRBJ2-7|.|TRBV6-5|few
CASSYSTLAYEQYF
TGTGCCAGCAGTTACTCCACCTTAGCCTACGAGCAGTACTTC
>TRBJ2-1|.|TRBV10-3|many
CAISAVVALYNEQFF
TGTGCCATCAGTGCAGTTGTGGCCCTTTACAATGAGCAGTTCTTC
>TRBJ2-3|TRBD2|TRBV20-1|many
CSAREKPGLRSTDTQYF
TGCAGTGCTAGAGAGAAACCGGGACTACGTAGCACAGATACGCAGTATTTT
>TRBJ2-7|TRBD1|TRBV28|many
CASSLAGQGNEQYF
TGTGCCAGCAGTTTAGCGGGACAGGGCAACGAGCAGTACTTC
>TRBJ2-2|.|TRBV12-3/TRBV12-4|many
CASRLPGGTGELFF
TGTGCCAGCAGGTTACCCGGGGGAACCGGGGAGCTGTTTTTT
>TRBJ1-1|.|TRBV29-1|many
CSVPSEPLNTEAFF
TGCAGCGTTCCGAGCGAGCCCTTGAACACTGAAGCTTTCTTT
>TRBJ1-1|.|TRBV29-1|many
CSAVLRAAGTEAFF
TGCAGCGCCGTGTTACGGGCCGCGGGGACTGAAGCTTTCTTT
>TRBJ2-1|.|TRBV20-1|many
CSATDLIDNEQFF
TGCAGTGCCACAGACTTAATCGACAATGAGCAGTTCTTC
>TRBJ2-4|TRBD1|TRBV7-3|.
CASSPSGGPGTKNIQYF
TGTGCCAGCAGCCCCTCAGGGGGCCCGGGGACCAAAAACATTCAGTACTTC
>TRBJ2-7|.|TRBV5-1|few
CASSLIGATYEQYF
TGCGCCAGCAGCTTGATCGGGGCGACCTACGAGCAGTACTTC
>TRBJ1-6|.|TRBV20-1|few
CSAYGGRYSPLHF
TGCAGTGCTTATGGGGGTCGCTATTCACCCCTCCACTTT
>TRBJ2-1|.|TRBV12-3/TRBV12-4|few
CASTLGQGIGEQFF
TGTGCCAGCACCTTGGGGCAGGGGATAGGTGAGCAGTTCTTC
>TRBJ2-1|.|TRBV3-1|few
CASSQEAASGYYNEQFF
TGTGCCAGCAGCCAAGAAGCGGCCAGCGGATACTACAATGAGCAGTTCTTC
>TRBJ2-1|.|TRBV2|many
CARARTASYNEQFF
TGTGCCAGGGCCAGGACAGCTAGCTACAATGAGCAGTTCTTC
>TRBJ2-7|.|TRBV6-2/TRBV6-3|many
CASSYHSSYYEQYF
TGTGCCAGCAGTTACCACTCTTCCTACTACGAGCAGTACTTC
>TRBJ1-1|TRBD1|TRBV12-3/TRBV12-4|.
CASSSILRGGQGVTEAFF
TGTGCCAGCAGTTCAATCCTCAGAGGGGGTCAGGGGGTAACTGAAGCTTTCTTT
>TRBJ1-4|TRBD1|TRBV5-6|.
CASSLTGDVTNEKLFF
TGTGCCAGCAGCTTGACAGGGGACGTGACTAATGAAAAACTGTTTTTT
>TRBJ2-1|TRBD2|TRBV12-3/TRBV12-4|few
CASTQTSGRSNSEFF
TGTGCCAGCACTCAAACTAGCGGGAGGTCGAACAGTGAGTTCTTC
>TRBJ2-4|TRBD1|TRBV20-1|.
CSAPGQGAVIQYF
TGCAGTGCTCCAGGACAGGGGGCGGTCATTCAGTACTTC
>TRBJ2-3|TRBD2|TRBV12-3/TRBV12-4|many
CASSLDGTSGTDTQYF
TGTGCCAGCAGTTTAGACGGGACTAGCGGCACAGATACGCAGTATTTT
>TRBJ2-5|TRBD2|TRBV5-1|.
CASSFEGGRGETQYF
TGCGCCAGCAGCTTCGAAGGCGGGAGAGGAGAGACCCAGTACTTC
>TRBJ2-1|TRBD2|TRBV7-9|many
CASRSSGSLDEQFF
TGTGCCAGCAGGTCTAGCGGGAGTTTGGATGAGCAGTTCTTC
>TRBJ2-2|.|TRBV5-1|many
CASIEQGRTGELFF
TGCGCCAGCATCGAACAGGGCAGGACCGGGGAGCTGTTTTTT
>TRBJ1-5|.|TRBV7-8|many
CASSLAAGDQPQHF
TGTGCCAGCAGCTTAGCGGCAGGGGATCAGCCCCAGCATTTT
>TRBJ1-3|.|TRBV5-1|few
CASSLGDIRRNTIYF
TGCGCCAGCAGCTTGGGGGACATCCGAAGAAACACCATATATTTT
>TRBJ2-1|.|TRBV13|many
CASSPQSYNEQFF
TGTGCCAGCAGCCCCCAATCCTACAATGAGCAGTTCTTC
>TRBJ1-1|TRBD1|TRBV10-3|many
CAIRGTGGSSNTEAFF
TGTGCCATCCGGGGGACAGGGGGCTCATCGAACACTGAAGCTTTCTTT
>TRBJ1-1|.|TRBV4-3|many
CASSQLSNTEAFF
TGCGCCAGCAGCCAATTAAGTAACACTGAAGCTTTCTTT
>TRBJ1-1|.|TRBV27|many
CASSLYGLNTEAFF
TGTGCCAGCAGTCTATACGGCTTGAACACTGAAGCTTTCTTT
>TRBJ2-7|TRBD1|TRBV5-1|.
CASSTMLTGGSYSYEQYF
TGCGCCAGCAGCACCATGTTGACAGGGGGCTCCTACTCCTACGAGCAGTACTTC
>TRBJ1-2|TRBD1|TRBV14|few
CASGQGEGYTF
TGTGCCAGCGGACAGGGGGAAGGCTACACCTTC